A selection of T cell receptor beta chains follows, all from one sample in a study of CD4 and CD8 cells across lung adenocarcinoma regions. TCRdb reprocessed the PCR reads via MiXCR and lists one record per CDR3 protein. The sample includes about 25,000 distinct CDR3 sequences, about half of them seen just once. Input material: CD8+ T cells from the center of a lung tumor. These receptors all come from a male donor with lung adenocarcinoma. The CD4 and CD8 labels of this study may be unreliable. The conserved cysteine and the conserved F or W are not part of the CDR3 here. Each record gives: V gene, CDR3 protein.

v_call: TRBV4-2; cdr3_aa: ASSQETSGTLNEQF
v_call: TRBV6-5; cdr3_aa: ASSFGLEGNNEQF
v_call: TRBV6-1; cdr3_aa: ASRLRGGQETQY
v_call: TRBV7-2; cdr3_aa: ASSLRAQGDTQY
v_call: TRBV6-1; cdr3_aa: ACSEAGLGVRDIQY
v_call: TRBV6-1; cdr3_aa: ASRSLSEAF
v_call: TRBV6-1; cdr3_aa: ASTPGRTSSYEQY
v_call: TRBV15; cdr3_aa: ATSRRGSYEQY
v_call: TRBV6-1; cdr3_aa: ARNTGLGRRDIQY
v_call: TRBV10-1; cdr3_aa: ASTTGLRSLDKNIQY
v_call: TRBV27; cdr3_aa: ASTLGRGGNSPLH
v_call: TRBV9; cdr3_aa: ASSTSPQGGETQY
v_call: TRBV4-1; cdr3_aa: ASRLGGVNTETQY
v_call: TRBV6-1; cdr3_aa: ASRGAGSRVRDTQY
v_call: TRBV6-6; cdr3_aa: ASSSRGEQF
v_call: TRBV6-1; cdr3_aa: ASGQGGRGEETQY
v_call: TRBV6-4; cdr3_aa: ASSGLNEQF
v_call: TRBV6-5; cdr3_aa: ASSYYNWRGATNTQY
v_call: TRBV3-1; cdr3_aa: ASSQVGASSDTQY
v_call: TRBV6-1; cdr3_aa: ASIKFLDSVFGQF